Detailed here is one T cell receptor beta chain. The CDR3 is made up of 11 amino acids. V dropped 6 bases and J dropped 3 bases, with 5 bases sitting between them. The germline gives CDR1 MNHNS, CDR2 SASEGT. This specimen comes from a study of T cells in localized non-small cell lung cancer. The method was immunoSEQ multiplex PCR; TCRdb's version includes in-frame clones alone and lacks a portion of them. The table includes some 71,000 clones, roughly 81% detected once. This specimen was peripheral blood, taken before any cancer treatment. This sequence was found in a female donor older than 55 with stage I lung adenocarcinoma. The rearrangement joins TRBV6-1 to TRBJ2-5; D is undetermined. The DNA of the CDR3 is TGTGCCAGCAGCCTAGAAGAGACCCAGTACTTC. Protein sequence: CASSLEETQYF.